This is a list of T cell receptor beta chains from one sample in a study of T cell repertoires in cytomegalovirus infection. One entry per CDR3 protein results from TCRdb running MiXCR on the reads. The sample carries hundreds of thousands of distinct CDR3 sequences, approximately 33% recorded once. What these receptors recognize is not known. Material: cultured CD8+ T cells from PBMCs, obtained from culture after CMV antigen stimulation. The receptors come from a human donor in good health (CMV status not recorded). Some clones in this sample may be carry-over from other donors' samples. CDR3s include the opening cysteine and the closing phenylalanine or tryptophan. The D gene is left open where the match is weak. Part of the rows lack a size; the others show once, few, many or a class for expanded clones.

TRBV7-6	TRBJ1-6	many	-	TGTGCCAGCAGCGTCGACGGCTCCAATTCACCCCTCCACTTT	CASSVDGSNSPLHF
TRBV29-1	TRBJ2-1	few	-	TGCAGCCCCCTCAGAGGGGAGTACAATGAGCAGTTCTTC	CSPLRGEYNEQFF
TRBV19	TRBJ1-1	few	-	TGTGCCAGTATCCGGGGACGCACTGAAGCTTTCTTT	CASIRGRTEAFF
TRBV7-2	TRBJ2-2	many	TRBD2	TGTGCCAGCAGCTTAGTTTCGCTAGCGGGGGGGTTATCCGGGGAGCTGTTTTTT	CASSLVSLAGGLSGELFF
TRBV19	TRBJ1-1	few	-	TGTGCCAGTAAGGTCAGTGACTACACTGAAGCTTTCTTT	CASKVSDYTEAFF
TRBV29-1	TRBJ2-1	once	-	TGCAGCACCGAAACAGGTTACAATGAGCAGTTCTTC	CSTETGYNEQFF
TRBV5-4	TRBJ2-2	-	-	TGTGCCGGGACGGCGAACACCGGGGAGCTGTTTTTT	CAGTANTGELFF
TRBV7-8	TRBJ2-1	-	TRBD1	TGTGCCGGCAGCTTCCCTACAGGGGGCGGGCACAATGAGCAGTTCTTC	CAGSFPTGGGHNEQFF
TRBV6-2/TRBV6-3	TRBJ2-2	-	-	TGTGCCAGCAGTTACGCAGGGCCCCCCGCGGACACCGGGGAGCTGTTTTTT	CASSYAGPPADTGELFF
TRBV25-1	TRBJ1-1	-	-	TGTGTCAGCACAGAGGGACCCACCCCGAACACTGAAGCTTTCTTT	CVSTEGPTPNTEAFF
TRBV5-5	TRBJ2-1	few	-	TGTGCCAGCAGCTTAAGGGGGGTGGACAATGAGCAGTTCTTC	CASSLRGVDNEQFF
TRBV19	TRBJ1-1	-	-	TGTGCCAGTAGAAGGGGAGAGGACACTGAAGCTTTCTTT	CASRRGEDTEAFF
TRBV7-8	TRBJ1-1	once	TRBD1	TGTGCCGGCAGCTCGACAGGGGTTACTTGGAACACTGAAGCTTTCTTT	CAGSSTGVTWNTEAFF
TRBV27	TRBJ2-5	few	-	TGTGCCAGCAGTTTGGGGGGGGGCACGGAGACCCAGTACTTC	CASSLGGGTETQYF
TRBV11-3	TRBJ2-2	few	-	TGTGCCAGCAGCGAACGTGGGGACGGGTACACCGGGGAGCTGTTTTTT	CASSERGDGYTGELFF
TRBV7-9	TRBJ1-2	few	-	TGTGCCAGCACGCCTGTAAGGGCTAACTATGGCTACACCTTC	CASTPVRANYGYTF
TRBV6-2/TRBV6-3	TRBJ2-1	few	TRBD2	TGTGCCGCTATGGGACTAGCGGGGGGTAATGAGCAGTTCTTC	CAAMGLAGGNEQFF
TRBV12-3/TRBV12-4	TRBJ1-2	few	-	TGTGCCAGCAGTCCCGACTTCTATGGCTACACCTTC	CASSPDFYGYTF
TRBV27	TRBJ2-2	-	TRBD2	TGTGCCAGCAGTCTCCTTAGCGGGGATCGGACCGGGGAGCTGTTTTTT	CASSLLSGDRTGELFF
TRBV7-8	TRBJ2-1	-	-	TGTGCCAGCAGCATAGGGGGGACAGCGACATTTGAGCAGTTCTTC	CASSIGGTATFEQFF
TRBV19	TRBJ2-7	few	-	TGTGCCAGTAGTATAGCGGGGCCCTACGAGCAGTACTTC	CASSIAGPYEQYF
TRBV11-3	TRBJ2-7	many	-	TGTGCCAGCAGCTTAGGGGCCGGTTATGGGAACGAGCAGTACTTC	CASSLGAGYGNEQYF
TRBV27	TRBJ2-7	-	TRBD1	TGTGCCAGCAGTGCCTCTCGGACAGGGGCAAGCGAGCAGTACTTC	CASSASRTGASEQYF
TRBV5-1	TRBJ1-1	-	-	TGCGCCAGCAGCTTGGGAGCTGCGGTAACTGAAGCTTTCTTT	CASSLGAAVTEAFF
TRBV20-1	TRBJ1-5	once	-	TGCAGTGCTAGGACAGGTCAGCCCCAGCATTTT	CSARTGQPQHF
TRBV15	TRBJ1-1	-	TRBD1	TGTGCCACCAGCAGAGGGGAGGGGGCCTACACTGAAGCTTTCTTT	CATSRGEGAYTEAFF
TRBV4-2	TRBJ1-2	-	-	TGTGCCAGCAGCCAAGCGGGAGATGGCTACACCTTC	CASSQAGDGYTF
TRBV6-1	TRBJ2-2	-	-	TGTGCCAGCAGTGAAGTTTCCGGATCCCCCGGGGAGCTGTTTTTT	CASSEVSGSPGELFF
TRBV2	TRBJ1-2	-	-	TGTGCCAGCAAAGAGGAGACAGGTTTGGGCTACACCTTC	CASKEETGLGYTF
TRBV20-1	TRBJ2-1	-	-	TGCAGTGCTGATCCCCATGAGCAGTTCTTC	CSADPHEQFF
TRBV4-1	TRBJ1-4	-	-	TGCGCCAGCAGCCAAGATTCAGGTGGGGAAAAACTGTTTTTT	CASSQDSGGEKLFF
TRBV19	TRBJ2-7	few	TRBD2	TGTGCCAGTAGTATATCGAAGCGGGGGCCCCCCTACGAGCAGTACTTC	CASSISKRGPPYEQYF
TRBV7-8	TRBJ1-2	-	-	TGTGCCAGCAGCCAAGAGAACGCCGGATTTAAACAGGACAGATACTATGGCTACACCTTC	CASSQENAGFKQDRYYGYTF
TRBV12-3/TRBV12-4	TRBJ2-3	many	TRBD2	TGTGCCAGCAGCCCCTGGTGGCGGGGGTTCACAGATACGCAGTATTTT	CASSPWWRGFTDTQYF
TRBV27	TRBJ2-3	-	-	TGTGCCAGCAGTTGGGTGGAGGGTTCGGATACGCAGTATTTT	CASSWVEGSDTQYF
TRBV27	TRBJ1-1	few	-	TGTGCCAGCTGCCGGGGGGGAAGAGCTGAAGCTTTCTTT	CASCRGGRAEAFF
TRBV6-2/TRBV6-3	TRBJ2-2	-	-	TGTGCCAGCAGTTACGAAGGGGCGCACACCGGGGAGCTGTTTTTT	CASSYEGAHTGELFF
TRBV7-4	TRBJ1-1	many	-	TGTGCCAGCAGCTTAAGGACCATTCGTGGTGGCACTGAAGCTTTCTTT	CASSLRTIRGGTEAFF
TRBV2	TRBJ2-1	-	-	TGTGCCAGCAAGACCGGGGGGCTTCAGGCTGCTGGGGAGTTCTTC	CASKTGGLQAAGEFF
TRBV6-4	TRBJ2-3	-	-	TGTGCCAGCAGGGACTCGGCCACCACAGATACGCAGTATTTT	CASRDSATTDTQYF
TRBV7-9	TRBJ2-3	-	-	TGTGCCAGCAGCCGGACAGAAACTAGCACAGATACGCAGTATTTT	CASSRTETSTDTQYF
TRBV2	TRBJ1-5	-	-	TGTGCCAGCAGTGACCCAGGGGTTGGCAATCAGCCCCAGCATTTT	CASSDPGVGNQPQHF
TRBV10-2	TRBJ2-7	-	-	TGCGCCAGCAGCGGAGCGGGACAACTAAGATCCTACGAGCAGTACTTC	CASSGAGQLRSYEQYF
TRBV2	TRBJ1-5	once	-	TGTGCCAGCAGTGAATATAAGACTCAGCCCCAGCATTTT	CASSEYKTQPQHF
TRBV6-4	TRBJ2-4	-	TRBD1	TGTGCCAGCAGTGACACCTCGGGACAGGGTCCCAAAAACATTCAGTACTTC	CASSDTSGQGPKNIQYF
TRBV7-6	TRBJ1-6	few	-	TGTGCCAGCAGCCTCCGGACGGCATCCTATAATTCACCCCTCCACTTT	CASSLRTASYNSPLHF
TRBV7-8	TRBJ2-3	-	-	TGTGCCAGCAGCTTATACGGGGGCCGCACAGATACGCAGTATTTT	CASSLYGGRTDTQYF
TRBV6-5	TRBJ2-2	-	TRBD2	TGTGGTTGGGGAGGGACCGACACCGGGGAGCTGTTTTTT	CGWGGTDTGELFF
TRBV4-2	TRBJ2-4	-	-	TGTGCCAGCAGCCAAACACGGAAAAACATTCAGTACTTC	CASSQTRKNIQYF